These T cell receptor beta chains were read from a single sample in a study of technical replicates of blood from a few donors. Clones were read by immunoSEQ multiplex PCR, and TCRdb kept only the in-frame ones, dropping some. This sample carries roughly 72,000 clones, around 94% of them seen once, and the ten largest clones take more than 0.3%. Sequencing used T cells isolated from PBMCs. The receptors derive from a human donor in good health. Both conserved end residues are part of each CDR3. The order of the fields is D gene, J gene, clone size, V gene, CDR3 protein, CDR3 DNA. The D gene is left open where the match is weak. Size is stated for part of the rows, as once, few or many counts, or as a class when the clone is expanded.

D gene: -; J gene: TRBJ2-1; clone size: once; V gene: TRBV28; CDR3 protein: CASSLVQDEQFF; CDR3 DNA: TGTGCCAGCAGTTTGGTCCAGGATGAGCAGTTCTTC
D gene: -; J gene: TRBJ1-1; clone size: once; V gene: TRBV27; CDR3 protein: CASSLAQNTEAFF; CDR3 DNA: TGTGCCAGCAGTTTAGCGCAGAACACTGAAGCTTTCTTT
D gene: -; J gene: TRBJ2-7; clone size: -; V gene: TRBV27; CDR3 protein: CASSYTGSVPYEQYF; CDR3 DNA: TGTGCCAGCAGTTATACAGGGAGTGTACCCTACGAGCAGTACTTC
D gene: -; J gene: TRBJ2-5; clone size: -; V gene: TRBV1; CDR3 protein: CTSSPPNPIAGEETQYF; CDR3 DNA: TGCACCAGCAGTCCACCTAATCCCATAGCGGGAGAAGAGACCCAGTACTTC
D gene: -; J gene: TRBJ2-3; clone size: -; V gene: TRBV11-2; CDR3 protein: CASSLGGFSTDTQYF; CDR3 DNA: TGTGCCAGCAGCTTAGGAGGGTTTAGCACAGATACGCAGTATTTT
D gene: TRBD2; J gene: TRBJ2-7; clone size: few; V gene: TRBV19; CDR3 protein: CASSVAGGPYEQYF; CDR3 DNA: TGTGCCAGTAGCGTAGCGGGAGGGCCGTACGAGCAGTACTTC
D gene: -; J gene: TRBJ2-6; clone size: -; V gene: TRBV2; CDR3 protein: CASRGGAGANVLTF; CDR3 DNA: TGTGCCAGCAGGGGGGGGGCCGGGGCCAACGTCCTGACTTTC
D gene: -; J gene: TRBJ2-7; clone size: -; V gene: TRBV5-1; CDR3 protein: CASRETSSYEQYF; CDR3 DNA: TGCGCCAGCAGGGAGACTAGCTCCTACGAGCAGTACTTC
D gene: TRBD1; J gene: TRBJ2-1; clone size: -; V gene: TRBV19; CDR3 protein: CASSTSPGQGEQFF; CDR3 DNA: TGTGCCAGTAGTACGTCGCCGGGACAGGGTGAGCAGTTCTTC
D gene: -; J gene: TRBJ2-3; clone size: -; V gene: TRBV1; CDR3 protein: CTSSRPGLAGCTDTQYF; CDR3 DNA: TGCACCAGCAGCCGCCCCGGCCTAGCGGGATGCACAGATACGCAGTATTTT
D gene: -; J gene: TRBJ1-3; clone size: -; V gene: TRBV28; CDR3 protein: CASTRFGNTIYF; CDR3 DNA: TGTGCCAGCACCAGATTTGGAAACACCATATATTTT
D gene: -; J gene: TRBJ2-1; clone size: few; V gene: TRBV27; CDR3 protein: CASSLVSSYNEQFF; CDR3 DNA: TGTGCCAGCAGTTTGGTCAGCTCCTACAATGAGCAGTTCTTC
D gene: TRBD1; J gene: TRBJ2-7; clone size: -; V gene: TRBV2; CDR3 protein: CASIRQGKTYEQYF; CDR3 DNA: TGTGCCAGCATTCGACAGGGAAAGACCTACGAGCAGTACTTC
D gene: TRBD2; J gene: TRBJ2-1; clone size: -; V gene: TRBV2; CDR3 protein: CASSPATWSGRGDEQFF; CDR3 DNA: TGTGCCAGCAGTCCGGCGACGTGGAGCGGGAGGGGGGATGAGCAGTTCTTC
D gene: -; J gene: TRBJ1-5; clone size: once; V gene: TRBV5-1; CDR3 protein: CASSTESDQPQHF; CDR3 DNA: TGCGCCAGCAGTACAGAGAGTGATCAGCCCCAGCATTTT
D gene: -; J gene: TRBJ1-4; clone size: -; V gene: TRBV7-9; CDR3 protein: CASSSRQGSLGEKLFF; CDR3 DNA: TGTGCCAGCAGCTCTCGCCAGGGAAGCTTAGGCGAAAAACTGTTTTTT
D gene: TRBD1; J gene: TRBJ1-4; clone size: -; V gene: TRBV18; CDR3 protein: CASSQTGGEEKLFF; CDR3 DNA: TGTGCCAGCTCACAGACAGGGGGCGAAGAAAAACTGTTTTTT
D gene: -; J gene: TRBJ2-1; clone size: -; V gene: TRBV19; CDR3 protein: CASSIARSTYNEQFF; CDR3 DNA: TGTGCCAGTAGTATAGCGCGGAGCACCTACAATGAGCAGTTCTTC
D gene: TRBD1; J gene: TRBJ2-7; clone size: -; V gene: TRBV11-3; CDR3 protein: CASSYGTVFYEQYF; CDR3 DNA: TGTGCCAGCAGCTACGGGACAGTTTTTTACGAGCAGTACTTC
D gene: -; J gene: TRBJ1-4; clone size: -; V gene: TRBV28; CDR3 protein: CASSSLDRATNEKLFF; CDR3 DNA: TGTGCCAGCAGTTCCCTTGACAGAGCAACTAATGAAAAACTGTTTTTT
D gene: -; J gene: TRBJ2-7; clone size: -; V gene: TRBV29-1; CDR3 protein: CSAKPGDLQSGQYF; CDR3 DNA: TGCAGCGCCAAACCAGGGGACCTTCAATCAGGGCAGTACTTC
D gene: -; J gene: TRBJ1-4; clone size: -; V gene: TRBV25-1; CDR3 protein: CASSEYSNEKLFF; CDR3 DNA: TGTGCCAGCAGTGAATATAGTAATGAAAAACTGTTTTTT
D gene: -; J gene: TRBJ1-1; clone size: -; V gene: TRBV1; CDR3 protein: CTSTLLGAAYTEAFF; CDR3 DNA: TGCACCAGCACCCTGCTGGGGGCCGCGTACACTGAAGCTTTCTTT
D gene: TRBD2; J gene: TRBJ2-5; clone size: -; V gene: TRBV5-5; CDR3 protein: CASSLGRAGARETQYF; CDR3 DNA: TGTGCCAGCAGCTTAGGGAGGGCAGGCGCTCGGGAGACCCAGTACTTC
D gene: TRBD2; J gene: TRBJ2-5; clone size: -; V gene: TRBV6-5; CDR3 protein: CASVGLAGGSETQYF; CDR3 DNA: TGTGCCAGCGTTGGACTAGCGGGAGGTTCAGAGACCCAGTACTTC
D gene: -; J gene: TRBJ1-1; clone size: few; V gene: TRBV19; CDR3 protein: CASSMGGYTEAFF; CDR3 DNA: TGTGCCAGTAGTATGGGGGGATACACTGAAGCTTTCTTT
D gene: -; J gene: TRBJ2-5; clone size: -; V gene: TRBV6-1; CDR3 protein: CASSEGVALLLETQYF; CDR3 DNA: TGTGCCAGCAGTGAAGGAGTAGCCCTCTTACTCGAGACCCAGTACTTC
D gene: -; J gene: TRBJ1-2; clone size: once; V gene: TRBV30; CDR3 protein: CAWSVPIRDGYTF; CDR3 DNA: TGTGCCTGGAGTGTACCCATCCGGGATGGCTACACCTTC
D gene: TRBD2; J gene: TRBJ2-7; clone size: once; V gene: TRBV11-2; CDR3 protein: CASSFTSGRDYEQYF; CDR3 DNA: TGTGCCAGCAGCTTTACCAGCGGGAGAGACTACGAGCAGTACTTC
D gene: -; J gene: TRBJ2-7; clone size: -; V gene: TRBV6-1; CDR3 protein: CASITSYEQYF; CDR3 DNA: TGTGCCAGCATAACATCATACGAGCAGTACTTC
D gene: -; J gene: TRBJ2-3; clone size: -; V gene: TRBV5-1; CDR3 protein: CASSRSGTAQDTQYF; CDR3 DNA: TGCGCCAGCAGCAGAAGCGGAACCGCCCAAGATACGCAGTATTTT
D gene: -; J gene: TRBJ1-1; clone size: -; V gene: TRBV30; CDR3 protein: CAWTGLYSSAFF; CDR3 DNA: TGTGCCTGGACAGGGTTATATTCGTCGGCTTTCTTT
D gene: TRBD2; J gene: TRBJ2-1; clone size: -; V gene: TRBV6-1; CDR3 protein: CASMLAGEREQFF; CDR3 DNA: TGTGCCAGCATGCTAGCGGGAGAACGCGAGCAGTTCTTC
D gene: -; J gene: TRBJ2-3; clone size: -; V gene: TRBV6-4; CDR3 protein: CASSDSVTDTQYF; CDR3 DNA: TGTGCCAGCAGTGACAGCGTCACAGATACGCAGTATTTT
D gene: -; J gene: TRBJ1-2; clone size: -; V gene: TRBV9; CDR3 protein: CASSDGVTFGYTF; CDR3 DNA: TGTGCCAGCAGCGACGGGGTGACCTTTGGCTACACCTTC
D gene: -; J gene: TRBJ2-7; clone size: -; V gene: TRBV10-3; CDR3 protein: CAISERGGPDEQYF; CDR3 DNA: TGTGCCATCAGTGAGAGAGGGGGACCCGACGAGCAGTACTTC
D gene: -; J gene: TRBJ1-5; clone size: -; V gene: TRBV6-6; CDR3 protein: CASSPDKGNQPQHF; CDR3 DNA: TGTGCCAGCAGTCCTGACAAGGGCAATCAGCCCCAGCATTTT
D gene: TRBD1; J gene: TRBJ2-2; clone size: -; V gene: TRBV11-2; CDR3 protein: CASSLGQGTGELFF; CDR3 DNA: TGTGCCAGCAGCTTGGGACAGGGCACCGGGGAGCTGTTTTTT
D gene: -; J gene: TRBJ2-4; clone size: -; V gene: TRBV5-7; CDR3 protein: CANRTQGAKNIQYF; CDR3 DNA: TGTGCCAACCGGACGCAGGGGGCCAAAAACATTCAGTACTTC
D gene: TRBD1; J gene: TRBJ2-5; clone size: -; V gene: TRBV7-7; CDR3 protein: CASSLPGQGRETQYF; CDR3 DNA: TGTGCCAGCAGCTTACCGGGACAGGGCCGGGAGACCCAGTACTTC